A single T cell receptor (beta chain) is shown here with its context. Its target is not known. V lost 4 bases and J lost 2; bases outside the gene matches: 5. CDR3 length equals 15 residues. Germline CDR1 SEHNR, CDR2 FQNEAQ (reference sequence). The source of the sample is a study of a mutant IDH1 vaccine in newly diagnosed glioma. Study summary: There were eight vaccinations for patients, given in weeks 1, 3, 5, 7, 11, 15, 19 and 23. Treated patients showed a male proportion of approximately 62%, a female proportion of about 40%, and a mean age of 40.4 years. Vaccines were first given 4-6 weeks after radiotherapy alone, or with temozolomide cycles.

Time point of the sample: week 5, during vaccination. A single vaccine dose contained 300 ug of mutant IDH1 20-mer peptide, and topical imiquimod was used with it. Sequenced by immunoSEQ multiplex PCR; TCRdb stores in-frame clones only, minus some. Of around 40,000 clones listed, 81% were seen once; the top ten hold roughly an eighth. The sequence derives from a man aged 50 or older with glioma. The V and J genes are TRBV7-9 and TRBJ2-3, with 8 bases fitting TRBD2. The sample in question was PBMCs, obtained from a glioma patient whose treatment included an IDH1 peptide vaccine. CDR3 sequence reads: CASSSSGSYTDTQYF. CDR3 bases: TGTGCCAGCAGCTCGAGCGGGAGCTACACAGATACGCAGTATTTT.